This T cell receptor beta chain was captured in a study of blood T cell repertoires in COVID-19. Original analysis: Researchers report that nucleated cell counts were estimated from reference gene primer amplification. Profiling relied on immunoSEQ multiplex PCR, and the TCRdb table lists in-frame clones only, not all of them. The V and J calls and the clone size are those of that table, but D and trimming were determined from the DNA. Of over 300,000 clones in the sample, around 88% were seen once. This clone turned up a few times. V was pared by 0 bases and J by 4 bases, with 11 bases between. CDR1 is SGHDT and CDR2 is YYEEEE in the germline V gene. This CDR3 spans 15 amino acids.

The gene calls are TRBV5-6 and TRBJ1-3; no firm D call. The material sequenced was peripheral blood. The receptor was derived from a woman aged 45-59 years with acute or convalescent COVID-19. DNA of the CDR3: TGTGCCAGCAGCTTGGATGCAGGCTCCGGAAACACCATATATTTT. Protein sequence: CASSLDAGSGNTIYF.